This T cell receptor beta chain was recorded in a study of cytomegalovirus exposure and HLA in healthy donors. V shed 3 bases and J shed 3 bases, with 15 bases lying between them. The CDR3 runs 15 residues. Germline values: CDR1 SGHRS, CDR2 YFSETQ. Sequencing was performed with immunoSEQ multiplex PCR; in TCRdb, only in-frame clones are kept and a portion is missing. The sample includes about 130,000 clones, 89% seen only once; the top ten take roughly 9.3%. In regard to this clone: Its target is not known.

Study-level results: Cytomegalovirus-associated TCR beta chains were listed, numbering 150 to 200. A few CMV-associated chains proved CMV antigen-specific in vitro.

This TCR came from a young woman in good health and CMV-seropositive. The rearrangement links TRBV5-1 to TRBJ2-5, with D perhaps TRBD2 (7 bases). The sample consisted of PBMCs. CDR3 sequence: CASSSLGGREETQYF. CDR3 coding DNA: TGCGCCAGCAGCTCCCTGGGGGGGCGCGAAGAGACCCAGTACTTC.